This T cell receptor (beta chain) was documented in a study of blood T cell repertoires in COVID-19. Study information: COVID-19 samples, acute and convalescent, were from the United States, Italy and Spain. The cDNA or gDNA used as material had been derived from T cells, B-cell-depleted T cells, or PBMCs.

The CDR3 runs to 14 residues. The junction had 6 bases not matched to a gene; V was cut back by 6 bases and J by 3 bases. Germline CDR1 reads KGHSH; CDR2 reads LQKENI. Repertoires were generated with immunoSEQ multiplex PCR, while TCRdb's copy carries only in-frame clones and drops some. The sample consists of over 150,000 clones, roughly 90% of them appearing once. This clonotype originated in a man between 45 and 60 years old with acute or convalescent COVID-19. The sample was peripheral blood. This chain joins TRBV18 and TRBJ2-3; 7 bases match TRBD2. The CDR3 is CASSPGLVTDTQYF. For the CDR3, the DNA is TGTGCCAGCTCTCCCGGACTAGTAACAGATACGCAGTATTTT.